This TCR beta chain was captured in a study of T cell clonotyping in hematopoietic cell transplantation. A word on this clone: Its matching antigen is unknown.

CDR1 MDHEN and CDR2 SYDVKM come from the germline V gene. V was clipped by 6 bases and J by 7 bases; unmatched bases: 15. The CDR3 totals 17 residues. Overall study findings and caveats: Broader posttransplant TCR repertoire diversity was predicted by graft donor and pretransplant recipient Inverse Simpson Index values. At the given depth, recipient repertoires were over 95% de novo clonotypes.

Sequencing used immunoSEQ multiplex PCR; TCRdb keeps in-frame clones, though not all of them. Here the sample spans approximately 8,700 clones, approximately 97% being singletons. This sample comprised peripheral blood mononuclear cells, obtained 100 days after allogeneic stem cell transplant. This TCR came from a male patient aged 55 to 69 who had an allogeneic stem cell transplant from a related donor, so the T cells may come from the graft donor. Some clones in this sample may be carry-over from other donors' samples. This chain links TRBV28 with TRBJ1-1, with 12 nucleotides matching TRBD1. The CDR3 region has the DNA TGTGCCAGCAGGCAGGCCGGGACAGGGGGCGAAGGGGGTGAAGCTTTCTTT. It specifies CASRQAGTGGEGGEAFF.